This TCR beta chain is drawn from a study of Ad26.COV2.S vaccination and SARS-CoV-2 variants. CDR3 length: 15 amino acids. Looked up from germline, CDR1 is SGDLS and CDR2 is YYNGEE. Germline trimming cut 3 bases from V and 2 bases from J; bases unmatched to any gene: 5. Treatment described: roughly 20 received Ad26.COV2.S at low or high dose, single or two shots; about five received placebo; per-sample allocation not given. Vaccine and placebo recipients were sampled on day 63 after the first injection. TCRdb's table, derived via immunoSEQ multiplex PCR, lists solely in-frame clones and lacks some. The table includes around 450,000 clones, roughly 87% detected once.

The sequence was collected from a person aged 18-65 years who received the Ad26.COV2.S COVID-19 vaccine or a placebo. Sequencing used peripheral blood, obtained in a trial of Ad26.COV2.S vaccine versus placebo. This sequence joins TRBV9 and TRBJ1-3, with 7 bases matching TRBD1. The CDR3 DNA sequence: TGTGCCAGCAGCGGAACGGGGACAGCTGGAAACACCATATATTTT. Translated, it gives CASSGTGTAGNTIYF.